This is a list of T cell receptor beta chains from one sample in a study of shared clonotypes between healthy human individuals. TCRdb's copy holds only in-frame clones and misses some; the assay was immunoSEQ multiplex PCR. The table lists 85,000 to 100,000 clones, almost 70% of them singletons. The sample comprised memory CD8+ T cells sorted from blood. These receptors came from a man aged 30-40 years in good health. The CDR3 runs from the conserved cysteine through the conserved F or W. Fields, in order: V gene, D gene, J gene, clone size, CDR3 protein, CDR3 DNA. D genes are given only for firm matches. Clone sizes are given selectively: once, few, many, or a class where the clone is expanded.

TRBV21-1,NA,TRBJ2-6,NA,CASTPAHSGANVLTF,TGTGCCAGCACCCCGGCCCACTCTGGGGCCAACGTCCTGACTTTC
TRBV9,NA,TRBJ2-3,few,CASSVSLGLGTDTQYF,TGTGCCAGCAGCGTATCCTTGGGCTTGGGCACAGATACGCAGTATTTT
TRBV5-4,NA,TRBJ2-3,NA,CASSLGSSGTDTQYF,TGTGCCAGCAGCTTAGGGAGTTCAGGGACAGATACGCAGTATTTT
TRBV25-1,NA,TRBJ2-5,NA,CASTGHRQETQYF,TGTGCCAGCACTGGACACCGACAAGAGACCCAGTACTTC
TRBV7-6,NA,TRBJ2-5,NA,CASSLPGTPGLETQYF,TGTGCCAGCAGCTTGCCCGGGACGCCGGGGTTAGAGACCCAGTACTTC
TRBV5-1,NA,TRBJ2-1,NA,CASSLASRGSYNEQFF,TGCGCCAGCAGCTTGGCATCTAGAGGGTCCTACAATGAGCAGTTCTTC
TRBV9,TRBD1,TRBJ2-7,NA,CASSGQGNSEDEQYF,TGTGCCAGCAGTGGACAGGGAAATTCTGAGGACGAGCAGTACTTC
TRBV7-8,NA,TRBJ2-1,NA,CASSLGLNEQFF,TGTGCCAGCAGCTTAGGACTCAATGAGCAGTTCTTC
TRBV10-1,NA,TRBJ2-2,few,CASQSAGELFF,TGCGCCAGTCAGTCCGCCGGGGAGCTGTTTTTT
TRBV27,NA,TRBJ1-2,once,CASSFFGADYGYTF,TGTGCCAGCAGTTTCTTTGGGGCGGACTATGGCTACACCTTC
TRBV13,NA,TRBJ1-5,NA,CASSLGQGNQPQHF,TGTGCCAGCAGCTTAGGCCAGGGCAATCAGCCCCAGCATTTT
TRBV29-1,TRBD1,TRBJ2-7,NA,CSVEVTGDEQYF,TGCAGCGTTGAAGTGACAGGGGATGAGCAGTACTTC
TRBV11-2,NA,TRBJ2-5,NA,CASSPGARETQYF,TGTGCCAGCAGTCCGGGGGCCCGAGAGACCCAGTACTTC
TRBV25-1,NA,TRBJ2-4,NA,CASSDPVGEDIQYF,TGTGCCAGCAGTGACCCCGTAGGGGAGGACATTCAGTACTTC
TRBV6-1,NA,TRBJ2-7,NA,CASSEEGSASYEQYF,TGTGCCAGCAGTGAAGAAGGTAGCGCCTCTTACGAGCAGTACTTC
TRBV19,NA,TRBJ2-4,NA,CASSIGREDIQYF,TGTGCCAGTAGTATAGGCAGGGAAGACATTCAGTACTTC
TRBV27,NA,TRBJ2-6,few,CASSNAGANVLTF,TGTGCCAGCAGTAACGCTGGGGCCAACGTCCTGACTTTC
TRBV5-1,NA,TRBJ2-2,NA,CASSSMTGELFF,TGCGCCAGCAGCTCGATGACCGGGGAGCTGTTTTTT
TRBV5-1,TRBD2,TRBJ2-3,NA,CASSTGTSGFTSTDTQYF,TGCGCCAGCAGCACCGGGACTAGCGGGTTTACTAGCACAGATACGCAGTATTTT
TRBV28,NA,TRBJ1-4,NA,CASSFFEKLFF,TGTGCCAGCAGTTTTTTTGAAAAACTGTTTTTT
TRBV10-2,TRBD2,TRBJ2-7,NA,CASSESGSSYEQYF,TGCGCCAGCAGTGAGAGCGGGAGCTCCTACGAGCAGTACTTC
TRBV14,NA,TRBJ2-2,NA,CASSQDPGPNTGELFF,TGTGCCAGCAGCCAAGACCCGGGGCCGAACACCGGGGAGCTGTTTTTT
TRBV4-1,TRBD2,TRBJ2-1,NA,CASTTEVLAGASYNEQFF,TGCGCCAGCACCACGGAGGTCCTAGCGGGAGCATCCTACAATGAGCAGTTCTTC
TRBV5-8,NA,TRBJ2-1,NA,CASSLGLGGHNEQFF,TGTGCCAGCAGCCTGGGACTAGGGGGCCACAATGAGCAGTTCTTC
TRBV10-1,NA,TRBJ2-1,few,CASSESSRDVGEQFF,TGCGCCAGCAGTGAGTCGAGCAGGGATGTAGGTGAGCAGTTCTTC
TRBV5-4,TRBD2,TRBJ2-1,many,CASSPPLAGANNEQFF,TGTGCCAGCAGCCCGCCGCTAGCGGGGGCTAACAATGAGCAGTTCTTC
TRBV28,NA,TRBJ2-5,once,CASSFLTTTGAETQYF,TGTGCCAGCAGTTTCCTCACTACGACAGGTGCCGAGACCCAGTACTTC
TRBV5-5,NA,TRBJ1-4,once,CASSSVIPGEKLFF,TGTGCCAGCAGTTCGGTCATTCCGGGGGAAAAACTGTTTTTT
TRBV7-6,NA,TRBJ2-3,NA,CASSLDPRDTQYF,TGTGCCAGCAGCTTAGACCCCCGGGATACGCAGTATTTT
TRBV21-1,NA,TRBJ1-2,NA,CASIVTETYYGYTF,TGTGCCAGCATCGTAACAGAGACCTACTATGGCTACACCTTC
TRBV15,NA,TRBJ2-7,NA,CATSREDSSTYEQYF,TGTGCCACCAGCAGAGAGGACAGCTCCACCTACGAGCAGTACTTC
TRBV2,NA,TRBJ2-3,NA,CASSEARVNTDTQYF,TGTGCCAGCAGTGAAGCGCGGGTGAACACAGATACGCAGTATTTT
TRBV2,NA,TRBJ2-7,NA,CASSEILGESNEQYF,TGTGCCAGCAGTGAAATCCTTGGAGAAAGTAACGAGCAGTACTTC
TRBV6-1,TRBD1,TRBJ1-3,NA,CASSEVTDRVGNTIYF,TGTGCCAGCAGTGAAGTGACCGACAGGGTCGGAAACACCATATATTTT
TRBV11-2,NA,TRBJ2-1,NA,CASSLEDGPGNEQFF,TGTGCCAGCAGCTTAGAGGACGGCCCTGGCAATGAGCAGTTCTTC
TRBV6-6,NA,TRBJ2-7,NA,CASSYSTDYEQYF,TGTGCCAGCAGTTACTCGACGGATTACGAGCAGTACTTC
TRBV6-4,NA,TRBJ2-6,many,CASSDEAGGANVLTF,TGTGCCAGCAGTGACGAGGCGGGAGGGGCCAACGTCCTGACTTTC
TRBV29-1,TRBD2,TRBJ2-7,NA,CSVEGASGEYEQYF,TGCAGCGTTGAAGGGGCTAGCGGAGAGTACGAGCAGTACTTC
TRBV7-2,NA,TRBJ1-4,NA,CASSLDTGRNEKLFF,TGTGCCAGCAGCTTAGATACAGGGAGAAATGAAAAACTGTTTTTT
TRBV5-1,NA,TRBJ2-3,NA,CASSQDQATDTQYF,TGCGCCAGCAGCCAGGACCAGGCCACAGATACGCAGTATTTT